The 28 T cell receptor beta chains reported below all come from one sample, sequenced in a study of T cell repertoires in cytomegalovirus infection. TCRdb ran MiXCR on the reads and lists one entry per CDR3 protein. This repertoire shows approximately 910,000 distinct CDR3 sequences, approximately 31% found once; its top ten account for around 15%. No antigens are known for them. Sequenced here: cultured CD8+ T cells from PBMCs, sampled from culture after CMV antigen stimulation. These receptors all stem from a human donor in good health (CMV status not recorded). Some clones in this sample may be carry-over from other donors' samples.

DNA of the CDR3: TGTGCCAGCAGTCCGGGACTGATGTTATCCTACAATGAGCAGTTCTTC. Translated: CASSPGLMLSYNEQFF. The V call is TRBV27, the J call TRBJ2-1; D is possibly TRBD2 (6 bases). The germline V gene has CDR1 MNHEY and CDR2 SMNVEV (reference sequence). There are 16 residues in the CDR3. Deletions cut 5 bases from V and 1 base from J, with 15 bases between.

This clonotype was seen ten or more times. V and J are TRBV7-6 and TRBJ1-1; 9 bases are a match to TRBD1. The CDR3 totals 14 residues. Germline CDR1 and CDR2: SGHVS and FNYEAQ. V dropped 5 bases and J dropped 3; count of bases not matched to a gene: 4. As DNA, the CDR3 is TGTGCCAGCAGCCACGGGACAGGGTACACTGAAGCTTTCTTT. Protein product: CASSHGTGYTEAFF.

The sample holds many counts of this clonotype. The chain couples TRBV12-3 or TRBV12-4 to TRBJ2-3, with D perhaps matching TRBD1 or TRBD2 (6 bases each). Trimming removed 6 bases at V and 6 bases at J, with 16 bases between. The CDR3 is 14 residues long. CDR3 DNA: TGTGCCAGCAGCCTAGGGGGGATAGCGGATACGCAGTATTTT. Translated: CASSLGGIADTQYF.

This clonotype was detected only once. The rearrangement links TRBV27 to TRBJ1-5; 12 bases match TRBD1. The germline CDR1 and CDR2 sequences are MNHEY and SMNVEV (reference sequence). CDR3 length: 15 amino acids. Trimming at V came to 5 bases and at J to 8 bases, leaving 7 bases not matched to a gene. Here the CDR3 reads CASSPGTGGKEPQHF. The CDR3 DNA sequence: TGTGCCAGCAGTCCCGGGACAGGGGGCAAGGAGCCCCAGCATTTT.

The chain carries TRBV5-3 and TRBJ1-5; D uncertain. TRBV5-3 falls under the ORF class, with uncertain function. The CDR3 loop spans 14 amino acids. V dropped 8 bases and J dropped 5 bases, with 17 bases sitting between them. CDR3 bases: TGTGCCAGCAGCCCACGGGTGGGCCATCAGCCCCAGCATTTT. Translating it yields CASSPRVGHQPQHF.

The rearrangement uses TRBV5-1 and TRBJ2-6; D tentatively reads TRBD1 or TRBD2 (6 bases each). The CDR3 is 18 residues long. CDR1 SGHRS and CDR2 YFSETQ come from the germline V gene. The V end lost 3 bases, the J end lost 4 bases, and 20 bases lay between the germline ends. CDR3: CASSWRAGAHMGANVLTF. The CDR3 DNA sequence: TGCGCCAGCAGCTGGAGGGCAGGGGCCCACATGGGGGCCAACGTCCTGACTTTC.

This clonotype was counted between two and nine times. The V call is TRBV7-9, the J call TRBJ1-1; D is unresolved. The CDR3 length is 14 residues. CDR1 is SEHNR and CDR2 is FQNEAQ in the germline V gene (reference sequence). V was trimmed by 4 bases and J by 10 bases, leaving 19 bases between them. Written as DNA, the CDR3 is TGTGCCAGCAGCTATCGAAAGGAAGATATTGGAGCTTTCTTT. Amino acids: CASSYRKEDIGAFF. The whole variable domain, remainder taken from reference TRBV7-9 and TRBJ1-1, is DTGVSQNPRHKITKRGQNVTFRCDPISEHNRLYWYRQTLGQGPEFLTYFQNEAQLEKSRLLSDRFSAERPKGSFSTLEIQRTEQGDSAMYLCASSYRKEDIGAFFGQGTRLTVV.

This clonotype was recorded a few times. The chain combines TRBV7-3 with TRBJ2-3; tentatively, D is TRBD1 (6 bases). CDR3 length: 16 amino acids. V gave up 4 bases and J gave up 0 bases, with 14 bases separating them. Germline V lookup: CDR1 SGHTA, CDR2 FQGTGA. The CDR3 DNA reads TGTGCCAGCAGCTATAGGACAGAACTCAGCACAGATACGCAGTATTTT. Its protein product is CASSYRTELSTDTQYF. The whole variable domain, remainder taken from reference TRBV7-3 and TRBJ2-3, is GAGVSQTPSNKVTEKGKYVELRCDPISGHTALYWYRQSLGQGPEFLIYFQGTGAADDSGLPNDRFFAVRPEGSVSTLKIQRTERGDSAVYLCASSYRTELSTDTQYFGPGTRLTVL.

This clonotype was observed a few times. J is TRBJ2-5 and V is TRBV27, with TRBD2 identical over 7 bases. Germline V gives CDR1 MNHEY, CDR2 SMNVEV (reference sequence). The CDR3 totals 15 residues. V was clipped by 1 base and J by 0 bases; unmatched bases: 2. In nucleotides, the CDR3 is TGTGCCAGCAGTTTATTGGGGGGGAACCAAGAGACCCAGTACTTC. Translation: CASSLLGGNQETQYF.

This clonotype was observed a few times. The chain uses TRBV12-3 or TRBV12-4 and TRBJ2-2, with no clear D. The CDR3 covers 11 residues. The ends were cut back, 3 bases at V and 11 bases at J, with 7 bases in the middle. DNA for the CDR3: TGTGCCAGCAGTTTGTCGGTCGAGCTGTTTTTT. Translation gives CASSLSVELFF.

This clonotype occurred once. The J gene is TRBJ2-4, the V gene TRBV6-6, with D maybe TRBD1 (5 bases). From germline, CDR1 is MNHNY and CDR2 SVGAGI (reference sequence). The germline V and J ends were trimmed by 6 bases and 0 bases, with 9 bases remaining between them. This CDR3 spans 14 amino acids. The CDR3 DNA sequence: TGTGCCAGCAGCCCGACAGCAGCCAAAAACATTCAGTACTTC. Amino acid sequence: CASSPTAAKNIQYF.

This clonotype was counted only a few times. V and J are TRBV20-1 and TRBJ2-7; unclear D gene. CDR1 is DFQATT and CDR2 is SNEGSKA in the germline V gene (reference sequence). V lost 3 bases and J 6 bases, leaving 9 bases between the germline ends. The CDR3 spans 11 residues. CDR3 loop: CSASHLREQYF. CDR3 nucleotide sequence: TGCAGTGCTAGTCACCTCCGCGAGCAGTACTTC.

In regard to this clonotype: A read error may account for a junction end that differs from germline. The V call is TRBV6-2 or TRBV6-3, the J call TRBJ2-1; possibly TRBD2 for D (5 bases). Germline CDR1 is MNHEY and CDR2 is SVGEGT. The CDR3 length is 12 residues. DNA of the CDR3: TGTACCAGCAGTTACCGGGGAAATGAGCAGTTCTTC. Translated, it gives CTSSYRGNEQFF.

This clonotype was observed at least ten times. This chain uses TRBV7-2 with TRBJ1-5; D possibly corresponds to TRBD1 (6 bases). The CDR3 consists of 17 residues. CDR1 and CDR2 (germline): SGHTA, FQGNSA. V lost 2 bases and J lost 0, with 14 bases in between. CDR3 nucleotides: TGTGCCAGCAGCTTAACTAGGGGGGGGGATAGCAATCAGCCCCAGCATTTT. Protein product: CASSLTRGGDSNQPQHF.

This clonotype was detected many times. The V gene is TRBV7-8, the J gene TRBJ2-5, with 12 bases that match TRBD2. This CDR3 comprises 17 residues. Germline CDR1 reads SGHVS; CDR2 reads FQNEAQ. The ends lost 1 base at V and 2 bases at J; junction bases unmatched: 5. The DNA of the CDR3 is TGTGCCAGCAGCTTAGATGAGACTAGCGGGGGACAAGAGACCCAGTACTTC. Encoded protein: CASSLDETSGGQETQYF.

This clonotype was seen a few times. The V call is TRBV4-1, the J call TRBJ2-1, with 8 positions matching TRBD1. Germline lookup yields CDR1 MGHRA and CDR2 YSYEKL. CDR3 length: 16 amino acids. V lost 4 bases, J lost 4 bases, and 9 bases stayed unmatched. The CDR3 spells CASSLLQGGLYNEQFF. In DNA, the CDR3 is TGCGCCAGCAGCCTCTTACAGGGGGGATTATACAATGAGCAGTTCTTC.

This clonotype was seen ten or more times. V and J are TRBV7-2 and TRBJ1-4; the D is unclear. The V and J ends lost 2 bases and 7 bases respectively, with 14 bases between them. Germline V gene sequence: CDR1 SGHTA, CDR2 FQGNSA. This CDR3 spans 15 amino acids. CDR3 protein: CASSLRSGISEKLFF. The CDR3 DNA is TGTGCCAGCAGCTTAAGATCTGGGATTAGTGAAAAACTGTTTTTT.

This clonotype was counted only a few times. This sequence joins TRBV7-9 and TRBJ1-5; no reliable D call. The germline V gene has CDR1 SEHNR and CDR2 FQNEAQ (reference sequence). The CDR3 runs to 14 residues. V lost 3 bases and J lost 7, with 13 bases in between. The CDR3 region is CASSFSGEEQPQHF. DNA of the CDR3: TGTGCCAGCAGCTTCTCGGGAGAGGAGCAGCCCCAGCATTTT.

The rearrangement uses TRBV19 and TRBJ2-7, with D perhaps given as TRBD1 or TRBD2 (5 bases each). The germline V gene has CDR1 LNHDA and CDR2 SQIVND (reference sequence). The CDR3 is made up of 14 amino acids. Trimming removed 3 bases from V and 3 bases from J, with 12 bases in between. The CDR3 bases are TGTGCCAGTAGTATTGACGAGGGGAACTACGAGCAGTACTTC. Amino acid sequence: CASSIDEGNYEQYF.

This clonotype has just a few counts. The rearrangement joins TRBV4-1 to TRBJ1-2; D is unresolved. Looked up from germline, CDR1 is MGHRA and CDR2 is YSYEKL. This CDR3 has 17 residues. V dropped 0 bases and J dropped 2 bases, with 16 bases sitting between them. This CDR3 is CASSQEDLVFGNYGYTF. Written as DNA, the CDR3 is TGCGCCAGCAGCCAAGAAGACTTAGTGTTCGGGAACTATGGCTACACCTTC.

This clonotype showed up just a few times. The CDR3 nucleotides read TGTGCCAGCAGCACCTACAGGGGTCCAGATACGCAGTATTTT. It translates to CASSTYRGPDTQYF. The rearrangement uses TRBV11-2 and TRBJ2-3; TRBD1 agrees at 7 bases. The germline V gene encodes CDR1 SGHAT and CDR2 FQNNGV. J was trimmed by 4 bases and V by 5 bases; bases with no gene match: 6. The CDR3 extends over 14 amino acids.

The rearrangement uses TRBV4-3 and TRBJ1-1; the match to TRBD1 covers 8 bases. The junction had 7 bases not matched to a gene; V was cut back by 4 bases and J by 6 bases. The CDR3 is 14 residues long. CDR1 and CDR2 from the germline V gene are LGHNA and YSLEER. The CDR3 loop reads CASSLKAGGSEAFF. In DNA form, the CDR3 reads TGCGCCAGCAGCCTGAAAGCAGGGGGCTCTGAAGCTTTCTTT.

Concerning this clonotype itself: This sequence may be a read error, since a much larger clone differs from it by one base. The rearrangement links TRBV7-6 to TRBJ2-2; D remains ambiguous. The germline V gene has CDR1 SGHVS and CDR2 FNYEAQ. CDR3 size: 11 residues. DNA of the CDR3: TGTGCCAACAGCTTCCATGTGGAGCTGTTTTTT. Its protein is CANSFHVELFF.

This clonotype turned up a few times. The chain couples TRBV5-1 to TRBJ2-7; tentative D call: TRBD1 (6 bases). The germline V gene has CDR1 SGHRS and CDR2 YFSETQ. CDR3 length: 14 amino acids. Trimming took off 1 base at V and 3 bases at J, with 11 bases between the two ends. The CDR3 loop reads CASSLMGHGYEQYF. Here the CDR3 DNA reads TGCGCCAGCAGCTTGATGGGACACGGCTACGAGCAGTACTTC.

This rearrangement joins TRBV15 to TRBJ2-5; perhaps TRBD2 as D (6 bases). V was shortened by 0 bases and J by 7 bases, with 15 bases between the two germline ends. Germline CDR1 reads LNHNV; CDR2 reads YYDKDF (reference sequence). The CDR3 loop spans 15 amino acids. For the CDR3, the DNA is TGTGCCACCAGCAGAGATCGGCGGGGTCGGGCGACCCAGTACTTC. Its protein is CATSRDRRGRATQYF. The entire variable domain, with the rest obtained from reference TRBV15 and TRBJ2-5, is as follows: DAMVIQNPRYQVTQFGKPVTLSCSQTLNHNVMYWYQQKSSQAPKLLFHYYDKDFNNEADTPDNFQSRRPNTSFCFLDIRSPGLGDTAMYLCATSRDRRGRATQYFGPGTRLLVL.

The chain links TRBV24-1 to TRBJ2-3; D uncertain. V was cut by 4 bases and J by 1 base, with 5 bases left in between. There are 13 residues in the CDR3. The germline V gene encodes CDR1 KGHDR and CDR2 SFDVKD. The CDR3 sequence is CATSDPGTDTQYF. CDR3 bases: TGTGCCACCAGTGACCCGGGCACAGATACGCAGTATTTT.

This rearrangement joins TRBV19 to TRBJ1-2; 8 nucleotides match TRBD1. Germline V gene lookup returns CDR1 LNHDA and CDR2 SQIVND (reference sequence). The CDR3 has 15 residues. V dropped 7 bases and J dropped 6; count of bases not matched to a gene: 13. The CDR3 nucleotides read TGTGCCAGTACCTGGGACAGGCAATCCTATGATGGCTACACCTTC. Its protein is CASTWDRQSYDGYTF.

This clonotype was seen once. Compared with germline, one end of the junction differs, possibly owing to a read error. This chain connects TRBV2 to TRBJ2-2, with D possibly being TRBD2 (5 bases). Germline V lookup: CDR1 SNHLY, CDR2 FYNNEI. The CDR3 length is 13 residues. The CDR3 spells CGEGGANTGELFF. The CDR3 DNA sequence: TGCGGAGAGGGCGGAGCGAACACCGGGGAGCTGTTTTTT.